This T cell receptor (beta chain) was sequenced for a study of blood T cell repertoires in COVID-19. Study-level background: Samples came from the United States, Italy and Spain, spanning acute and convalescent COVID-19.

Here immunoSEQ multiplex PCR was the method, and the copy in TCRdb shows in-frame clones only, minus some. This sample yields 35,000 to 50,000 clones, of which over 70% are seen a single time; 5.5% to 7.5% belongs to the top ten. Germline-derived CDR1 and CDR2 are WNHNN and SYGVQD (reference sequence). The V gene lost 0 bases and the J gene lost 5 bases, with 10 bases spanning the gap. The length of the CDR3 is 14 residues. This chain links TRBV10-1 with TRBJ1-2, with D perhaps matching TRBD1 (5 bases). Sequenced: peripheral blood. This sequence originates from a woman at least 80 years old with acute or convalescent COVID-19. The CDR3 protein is CASSESQGGYGYTF. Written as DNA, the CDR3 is TGCGCCAGCAGTGAGTCGCAGGGAGGGTATGGCTACACCTTC.